These 25 T cell receptor beta chains were sequenced from one sample in a study of quantifying T cell responses using KT2 cells. Study overall: TCR alpha and beta constant-region primers primed reverse transcription of RNA.

An oligo carrying a UMI was ligated to the cDNA 3' end. First-round PCR used 3 to 4 cycles and beta primers RC1.1 and RC1.2 covering TRBC1 and TRBC2. Using its own MiXCR run on the UMI-ligation and nested PCR reads, TCRdb lists one record per CDR3 protein. The sample has 25,000 to 35,000 distinct CDR3 sequences; 7.3% are singletons. Sequenced: PBMCs spiked with cells of the T cell clone KT2. Source of these receptors: a human donor.

The chain is built from TRBV4-3 and TRBJ2-5; no clear D gene. Germline V gene sequence: CDR1 LGHNA, CDR2 YSLEER. The CDR3 totals 13 residues. V was pared by 0 bases and J by 5 bases, with 7 bases between. The CDR3 region is CASSQDPGETQYF. The CDR3 DNA reads as TGCGCCAGCAGCCAAGACCCCGGGGAGACCCAGTACTTC.

This clonotype was counted ten times or more. V gene TRBV6-2 or TRBV6-3 combines with J gene TRBJ1-1; TRBD1 matches at 8 bases. Per the germline V gene, CDR1 is MNHEY and CDR2 is SVGEGT. With V trimmed by 7 bases and J by 5 bases, 12 bases remained unmatched. CDR3 length: 15 residues. The CDR3: CASKTERTGRTEAFF. The CDR3 DNA sequence: TGTGCCAGCAAGACCGAAAGGACAGGGAGAACTGAAGCTTTCTTT.

This clonotype was observed many times. The V call is TRBV7-2, the J call TRBJ1-2; 7 positions agree with TRBD1. V lost 4 bases, J lost 4 bases, and 6 bases stayed unmatched. The germline V gene has CDR1 SGHTA and CDR2 FQGNSA. CDR3 length: 14 residues. CDR3 in DNA: TGTGCCAGCAGCTCGACAGGGATTGGCTATGGCTACACCTTC. Translation: CASSSTGIGYGYTF.

This clonotype was seen a few times. The V and J genes are TRBV6-5 and TRBJ1-1, with 8 positions matching TRBD1. The V and J ends lost 6 bases and 4 bases, in that order; junction bases with no gene match: 7. The germline CDR1 and CDR2 sequences are MNHEY and SVGAGI. The CDR3 has 14 residues. CDR3 protein: CASSRGQGFTEAFF. The CDR3 bases are TGTGCCAGCAGCCGAGGACAGGGTTTCACTGAAGCTTTCTTT.

In its sample, this clonotype was seen a few times. CDR3 nucleotides: TGCAGTGCTAGAGATCCGAAGGCTTTGAACACTGAAGCTTTCTTT. Amino acids: CSARDPKALNTEAFF. This sequence joins TRBV20-1 and TRBJ1-1; no definite D call. The CDR3 extends over 15 amino acids. Germline CDR1 and CDR2: DFQATT and SNEGSKA (reference sequence). V lost 0 bases and J lost 0, with 11 bases in between.

The chain has TRBV6-5 and TRBJ1-1; tentatively, D is TRBD1 (5 bases). The CDR3 sequence is 16 residues long. V was clipped by 0 bases and J by 4 bases, with 15 bases between them. The germline gives CDR1 MNHEY, CDR2 SVGAGI. The CDR3 nucleotides are TGTGCCAGCAGTTACTCGATCCAGGGATTGACCACTGAAGCTTTCTTT. It codes for CASSYSIQGLTTEAFF.

In this sample, this clonotype turned up many times. The rearrangement joins TRBV6-4 to TRBJ1-1; TRBD1 matches at 8 bases. Germline CDR1 reads MRHNA; CDR2 reads SNTAGT. This CDR3 comprises 14 residues. Trimming took 3 bases from V and 4 from J; bases not matched to a gene: 4. The CDR3 DNA follows: TGTGCCAGCAGTGAAGAGACAGGGGCCACTGAAGCTTTCTTT. It translates to CASSEETGATEAFF.

This clonotype was recorded many times. The chain uses TRBV7-6 and TRBJ2-3; D is unclear. There are 12 residues in the CDR3. The V gene's germline CDR1 is SGHVS and CDR2 FNYEAQ. V was shortened by 4 bases and J by 7 bases, with 9 bases between the two germline ends. The CDR3 region is CASSSPANTQYF. The CDR3, as DNA: TGTGCCAGCAGCTCCCCGGCGAATACGCAGTATTTT.

The genes are TRBV7-2 and TRBJ2-3; possibly TRBD2 for D (5 bases). Trimming stripped 1 base from V and 5 bases from J, with 7 bases between. Germline CDR1 reads SGHTA; CDR2 reads FQGNSA. This CDR3 has 13 amino acids. CDR3 nucleotides: TGTGCCAGCAGCTTAGTCGGACTAGATACGCAGTATTTT. It specifies CASSLVGLDTQYF.

This clonotype was found many times. The chain couples TRBV10-3 to TRBJ1-2, with a weak D call TRBD1 (6 bases). In germline, CDR1 is ENHRY, CDR2 SYGVKD. The CDR3 runs to 13 residues. The germline V and J ends were trimmed by 2 bases and 5 bases, with 9 bases remaining between them. CDR3 residues: CAISEGQSYGYTF. In nucleotides, the CDR3 is TGTGCCATCAGTGAGGGACAGAGTTATGGCTACACCTTC.

This clonotype appeared many times. The chain employs TRBV6-4 and TRBJ2-7; D call uncertain. The CDR3 extends over 13 amino acids. CDR1 and CDR2 (germline): MRHNA, SNTAGT. V lost 0 bases, J lost 5 bases, and 8 bases lay in between. The CDR3 coding sequence is TGTGCCAGCAGTGACTCAGAGAGCGACGAGCAGTACTTC. Protein: CASSDSESDEQYF.

This clonotype came up many times. J is TRBJ1-3 and V is TRBV20-1; TRBD1 might be the D (5 bases). This CDR3 comprises 13 residues. Germline V gene sequence: CDR1 DFQATT, CDR2 SNEGSKA (reference sequence). V was shortened by 4 bases and J by 6 bases, with 13 bases between the two germline ends. The CDR3: CSATRGVENTIYF. The CDR3 DNA sequence: TGCAGTGCTACGAGGGGTGTCGAAAACACCATATATTTT.

J is TRBJ2-7 and V is TRBV20-1; 10 positions agree with TRBD1. CDR3 length equals 14 residues. The junction had 8 bases not matched to a gene; V was cut back by 5 bases and J by 4 bases. Germline lookup yields CDR1 DFQATT and CDR2 SNEGSKA (reference sequence). This chain's CDR3 is CSAYPRDRGYEQYF. CDR3 DNA: TGCAGTGCTTACCCCAGGGACAGGGGATACGAGCAGTACTTC.

The genes are TRBV2 and TRBJ2-5; maybe TRBD1 (5 bases). Germline lookup yields CDR1 SNHLY and CDR2 FYNNEI. This CDR3 is built from 15 residues. The germline V and J ends were trimmed by 1 base and 4 bases, with 13 bases remaining between them. DNA of the CDR3: TGTGCCAGCAGTGAAGGGGCAGGGCAAGGAGAGACCCAGTACTTC. Translated: CASSEGAGQGETQYF.

This clonotype was counted many times. CDR3 region: CASSQIAVYNEQFF. CDR3 in DNA: TGTGCCAGCAGCCAAATAGCGGTCTACAATGAGCAGTTCTTC. The rearrangement uses TRBV4-2 and TRBJ2-1, with D perhaps TRBD2 (6 bases). The CDR3 length is 14 residues. Germline loops: CDR1 LGHNA, CDR2 YNFKEQ. Trimming removed 2 bases at V and 3 bases at J, with 8 bases between.

The rearrangement joins TRBV10-3 to TRBJ2-1, with D perhaps TRBD2 (6 bases). CDR1 and CDR2 from the germline V gene are ENHRY and SYGVKD. Trimming took 0 bases from V and 0 from J, leaving 12 bases between them. The CDR3 is made up of 17 amino acids. The CDR3 region is CAISESKTGSSYNEQFF. In DNA form, the CDR3 reads TGTGCCATCAGTGAGTCGAAGACCGGGAGCTCCTACAATGAGCAGTTCTTC.

This clonotype was seen at least ten times. The V call is TRBV29-1, the J call TRBJ2-1, with a weak D call TRBD1 (6 bases). This CDR3 contains 13 residues. From germline, CDR1 is SQVTM and CDR2 ANQGSEA. Trimming took 6 bases from V and 6 from J, leaving 15 bases between them. In DNA form, the CDR3 reads TGCAGCGTATGTGAGACAGGAGGCAATGAGCAGTTCTTC. This sequence encodes CSVCETGGNEQFF.

This clonotype was observed at least ten times. The rearrangement uses TRBV20-1 and TRBJ1-2; 8 positions match TRBD1. Germline lookup yields CDR1 DFQATT and CDR2 SNEGSKA (reference sequence). V lost 3 bases and J lost 4; bases outside the gene matches: 7. CDR3 length: 14 amino acids. The DNA of the CDR3 is TGCAGTGCTAGGCCGGACAGGGTGAGCTATGGCTACACCTTC. This gives the protein CSARPDRVSYGYTF.

This chain links TRBV12-3 or TRBV12-4 with TRBJ2-3, with D hard to call. There are 12 residues in the CDR3. V was trimmed by 4 bases and J by 6 bases, leaving 8 bases between them. This CDR3 reads CASSSPTDTQYF. CDR3 DNA sequence: TGTGCCAGCAGTTCCCCGACGGATACGCAGTATTTT.

Only a few counts were recorded for this clonotype. The chain employs TRBV21-1 and TRBJ2-4; no check of the table's D call, TRBD1, against the DNA was made. TRBV21-1 counts as a pseudogene. The CDR3 contains 17 residues. In DNA form, the CDR3 reads TGTGCCAGCAGGGGGTATACAGGGACCTTAGCCAAAAACATTCAGTACTTC. Translated: CASRGYTGTLAKNIQYF.

This clonotype has at least ten counts. The rearrangement uses TRBV14 and TRBJ1-2; D remains ambiguous. Trimming shortened V by 1 base and J by 9 bases, and 6 bases separated the two germline ends. The CDR3 runs 11 residues. CDR1 SGHDN and CDR2 FVKESK come from the germline V gene. In DNA form, the CDR3 reads TGTGCCAGCAGCCAAGGAATGCGCTACACCTTC. This gives the protein CASSQGMRYTF.

In this sample, this clonotype turned up many times. CDR3 loop: CASSLVRETQYF. For the CDR3, the DNA is TGTGCCAGCAGCTTAGTAAGAGAGACCCAGTACTTC. The chain combines TRBV7-2 with TRBJ2-5; no clear D gene. V was clipped by 1 base and J by 4 bases, with 4 bases between them. CDR3 length: 12 residues. Germline V CDR1 and CDR2: SGHTA, FQGNSA.

This clonotype was counted a few times. Sequence at one end of the junction differs from germline and may be a read error. The J gene is TRBJ2-3, the V gene TRBV7-2; TRBD1 aligns across 8 bases. This CDR3 is 13 amino acids long. Germline loops: CDR1 SGHTA, CDR2 FQGNSA. The CDR3 loop reads CASSLATGDKQYF. DNA of the CDR3: TGTGCCAGCAGCTTAGCGACAGGGGATAAGCAGTATTTT.

This clonotype was observed a handful of times. The chain uses TRBV4-1 and TRBJ1-5; perhaps TRBD1 as D (6 bases). The CDR3 covers 14 residues. Between the trimmed V and J ends, which lost 2 bases and 8 bases, there was a span of 13 bases. CDR1 is MGHRA, CDR2 YSYEKL, per germline. The CDR3 DNA reads as TGCGCCAGCAGCCAAAGCCCCAGGGGTGAGCCCCAGCATTTT. It is translated as CASSQSPRGEPQHF.

The rearrangement uses TRBV14 and TRBJ2-1; no definite D call. The germline gives CDR1 SGHDN, CDR2 FVKESK. CDR3 length equals 11 residues. V was shortened by 3 bases and J by 10 bases, with 7 bases between the two germline ends. The CDR3 protein is CASSHGYEQFF. DNA of the CDR3: TGTGCCAGCAGCCACGGATACGAGCAGTTCTTC.